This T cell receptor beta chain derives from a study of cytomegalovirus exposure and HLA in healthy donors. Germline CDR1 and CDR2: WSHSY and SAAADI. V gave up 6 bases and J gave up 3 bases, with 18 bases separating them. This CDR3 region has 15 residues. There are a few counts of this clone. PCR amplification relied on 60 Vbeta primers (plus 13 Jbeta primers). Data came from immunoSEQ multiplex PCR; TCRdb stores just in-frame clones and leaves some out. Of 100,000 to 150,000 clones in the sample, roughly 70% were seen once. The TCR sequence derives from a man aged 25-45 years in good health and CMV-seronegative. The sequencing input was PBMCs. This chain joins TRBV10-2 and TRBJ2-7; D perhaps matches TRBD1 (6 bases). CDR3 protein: CASSLTGSLNYEQYF. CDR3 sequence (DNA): TGCGCCAGCAGCCTTACAGGGTCACTCAACTACGAGCAGTACTTC.